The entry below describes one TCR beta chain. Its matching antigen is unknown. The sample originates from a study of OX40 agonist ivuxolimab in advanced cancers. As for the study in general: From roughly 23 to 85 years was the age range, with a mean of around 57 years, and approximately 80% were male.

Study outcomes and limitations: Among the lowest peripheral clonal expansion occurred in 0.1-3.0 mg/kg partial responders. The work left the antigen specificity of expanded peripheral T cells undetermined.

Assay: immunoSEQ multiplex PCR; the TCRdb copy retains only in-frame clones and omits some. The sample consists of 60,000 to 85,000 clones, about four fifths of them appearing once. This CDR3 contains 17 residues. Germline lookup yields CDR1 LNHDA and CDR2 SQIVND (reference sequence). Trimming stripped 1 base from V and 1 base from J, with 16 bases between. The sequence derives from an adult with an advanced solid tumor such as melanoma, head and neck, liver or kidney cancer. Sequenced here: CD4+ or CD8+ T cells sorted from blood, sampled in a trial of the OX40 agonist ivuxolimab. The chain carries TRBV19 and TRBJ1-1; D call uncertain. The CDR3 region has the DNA TGTGCCAGTAGTATAGTGCCCCGGAATAGGGAGAACACTGAAGCTTTCTTT. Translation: CASSIVPRNRENTEAFF.